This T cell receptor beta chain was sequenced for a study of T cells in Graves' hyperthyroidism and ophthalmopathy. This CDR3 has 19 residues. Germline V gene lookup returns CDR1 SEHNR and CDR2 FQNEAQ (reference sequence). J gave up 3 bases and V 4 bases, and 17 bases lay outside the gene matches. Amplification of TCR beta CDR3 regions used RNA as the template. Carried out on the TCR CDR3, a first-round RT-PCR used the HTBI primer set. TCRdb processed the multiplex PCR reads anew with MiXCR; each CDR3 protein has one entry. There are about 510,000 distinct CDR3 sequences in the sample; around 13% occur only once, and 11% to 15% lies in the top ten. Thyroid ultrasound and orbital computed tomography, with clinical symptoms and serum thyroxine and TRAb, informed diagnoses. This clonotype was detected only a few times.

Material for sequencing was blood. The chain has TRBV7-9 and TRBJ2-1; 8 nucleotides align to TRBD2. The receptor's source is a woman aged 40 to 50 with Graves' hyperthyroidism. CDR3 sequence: CASSSTPLVMSGGYNEQFF. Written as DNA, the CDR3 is TGTGCCAGCAGCTCCACACCATTAGTCATGAGCGGGGGCTACAATGAGCAGTTCTTC.